This TCR beta chain is drawn from a study of post-analysis software for immune sequencing data. Whole-study findings and limits: The study found TRBV5-6, TRBV5-1 and TRBV20-1 among about five TRBV segments more frequent in patients than controls. For normalized Chao1 diversity, multiple sclerosis patients scored significantly lower than controls did. The F measure placed samples prepared in the same batch into strongly shared clusters.

The germline V gene encodes CDR1 ENHRY and CDR2 SYGVKD. V shed 7 bases and J 8 bases; nucleotides not matched to a gene: 7. CDR3 length equals 13 residues. Incorporated into the TCR beta cDNA libraries were unique molecular identifiers, which served to reduce PCR and sequencing biases. Input of roughly 0.85 to 11 million T cells yielded hundreds of thousands of cDNA molecules. A single record per CDR3 protein comes from TCRdb applying MiXCR to the PCR reads. The sample includes around 770,000 distinct CDR3 sequences, 35% to 55% of them seen just once. On this clonotype: Its antigen is unknown.

The source material was blood. The chain uses TRBV10-3 and TRBJ2-1; 8 bases are shared with TRBD2. The sequence came from a girl aged 5 to 17 with multiple sclerosis. DNA of the CDR3: TGTGCCATCATGAGCGGGAGAGGGGATGAGCAGTTCTTC. Translated, it gives CAIMSGRGDEQFF.